Following are 3 T cell receptor beta chains from one sample sequenced in a study of T cell repertoires in ileal Crohn's disease. Here immunoSEQ multiplex PCR was the method, and the copy in TCRdb shows in-frame clones only, minus some. The sample holds more than 15,000 clones, 60% seen once. The sequenced sample consisted of ileal tissue. Source of these receptors: an adult with Crohn's disease.

The chain uses TRBV7-2 and TRBJ1-2, with TRBD1 identical over 10 bases. CDR1 SGHTA and CDR2 FQGNSA come from the germline V gene. This CDR3 contains 14 residues. Losses at the gene ends were 6 bases for V and 6 bases for J; bases not matched to a gene: 7. CDR3 residues: CASSRDRGGDGYTF. CDR3 nucleotide sequence: TGTGCCAGCAGTCGGGACAGGGGAGGGGATGGCTACACCTTC. The full variable domain, rest sourced from reference TRBV7-2 and TRBJ1-2, is GAGVSQSPSNKVTEKGKDVELRCDPISGHTALYWYRQSLGQGLEFLIYFQGNSAPDKSGLPSDRFSAERTGGSVSTLTIQRTQQEDSAVYLCASSRDRGGDGYTFGSGTRLTVV.

The rearrangement links TRBV6-1 to TRBJ1-4; the match to TRBD1 covers 8 bases. The CDR3 sequence is 15 residues long. Germline CDR1 is MNHNS and CDR2 is SASEGT. The junction had 4 bases not matched to a gene; V was cut back by 7 bases and J by 0 bases. CDR3 sequence reads: CASKGQGPTNEKLFF. The CDR3 DNA sequence: TGTGCCAGCAAAGGACAGGGCCCAACTAATGAAAAACTGTTTTTT.

This clone was counted between two and nine times. This chain links TRBV27 with TRBJ1-3; tentative D call: TRBD1 (5 bases). The CDR3 is 18 residues long. CDR1 is MNHEY, CDR2 SMNVEV, per germline (reference sequence). Trimming removed 5 bases at V and 0 bases at J, with 20 bases between. The CDR3 reads CASSPVTGTRSSGNTIYF. In DNA form, the CDR3 reads TGTGCCAGCAGTCCCGTAACCGGGACTCGTAGCTCTGGAAACACCATATATTTT.